Listed below are T cell receptor beta chains from one sample, sequenced in a study of blood T cell repertoires in COVID-19. Measured with immunoSEQ multiplex PCR; TCRdb has only the in-frame clones, and not every one. The table shows about 150,000 clones, with roughly 77% occurring only once. The sequenced sample consisted of peripheral blood. These receptors were taken from a woman in her sixties or seventies with COVID-19, enrolled during active disease. Each CDR3 is given with its conserved first and last residue. D genes are given only for firm matches. Clone size is stated in some rows and not others, as once, few, many or a class when expanded.

D gene,clone size,V gene,J gene,CDR3 length,CDR3 protein,CDR3 DNA
TRBD1,.,TRBV19,TRBJ1-2,14,CASSLTGANYGYTF,TGTGCCAGTAGTCTTACAGGGGCTAACTATGGCTACACCTTC
.,.,TRBV6-5,TRBJ1-2,14,CASSNGQTNYGYTF,TGTGCCAGCAGCAACGGACAGACTAACTATGGCTACACCTTC
.,.,TRBV7-6,TRBJ1-1,13,CASSSIGGTEAFF,TGTGCCAGCAGCTCTATCGGGGGGACTGAAGCTTTCTTT
.,.,TRBV5-1,TRBJ1-2,12,CASSLETGGYTF,TGCGCCAGCAGCTTGGAGACAGGCGGCTACACCTTC
TRBD1,few,TRBV5-1,TRBJ2-1,15,CASSLGDRGNNEQFF,TGCGCCAGCAGCTTGGGAGACAGGGGCAACAATGAGCAGTTCTTC
TRBD1,.,TRBV7-9,TRBJ2-1,15,CASSLGGTAYNEQFF,TGTGCCAGCAGCTTAGGGGGGACAGCTTACAATGAGCAGTTCTTC
.,.,TRBV6-1,TRBJ1-2,15,CASSDGTTTNYGYTF,TGTGCCAGCAGTGACGGTACAACTACTAACTATGGCTACACCTTC
.,once,TRBV13,TRBJ2-7,12,CASSLFPSEQYF,TGTGCCAGCAGCTTATTCCCTTCCGAGCAGTACTTC
.,.,TRBV10-3,TRBJ1-3,16,CAIREPGLNSGNTIYF,TGTGCCATCAGGGAGCCGGGACTCAACTCTGGAAACACCATATATTTT
.,.,TRBV18,TRBJ2-2,16,CASSPPGKGWTGELFF,TGTGCCAGCTCACCACCAGGAAAGGGGTGGACCGGGGAGCTGTTTTTT
TRBD2,.,TRBV6-1,TRBJ2-7,15,CASSEGRGSTYEQYF,TGTGCCAGCAGTGAAGGGCGGGGGTCTACCTACGAGCAGTACTTC
TRBD2,many,TRBV11-2,TRBJ2-2,14,CASSKAGGTGELFF,TGTGCCAGCAGCAAGGCGGGGGGGACCGGGGAGCTGTTTTTT
.,.,TRBV3-1/TRBV3-2,TRBJ1-2,14,CASSQVQGNYGYTF,TGTGCCAGCAGCCAAGTACAGGGAAACTATGGCTACACCTTC
TRBD1,.,TRBV24-1,TRBJ2-3,16,CATSDLGQGGTDTQYF,TGTGCCACCAGTGATTTGGGGCAGGGGGGCACAGATACGCAGTATTTT
.,few,TRBV2,TRBJ1-4,13,CASCWRENEKLFF,TGTGCCAGCTGCTGGAGGGAGAATGAAAAACTGTTTTTT
.,.,TRBV18,TRBJ2-7,11,CASSADYEQYF,TGTGCCAGCTCAGCGGACTACGAGCAGTACTTC
.,.,TRBV6-2/TRBV6-3,TRBJ1-5,14,CASSYWDNHQPQHF,TGTGCCAGCAGCTATTGGGACAACCATCAGCCCCAGCATTTT
TRBD1,.,TRBV10-3,TRBJ2-7,15,CATDDGTGLEDEQYF,TGTGCCACCGACGATGGGACAGGGTTGGAGGACGAGCAGTACTTC
.,few,TRBV30,TRBJ1-2,12,CAWAEGLYGYTF,TGTGCCTGGGCGGAGGGGCTCTATGGCTACACCTTC
.,many,TRBV12-3/TRBV12-4,TRBJ2-2,13,CASTSQVGGELFF,TGTGCCAGCACTTCACAGGTCGGCGGGGAGCTGTTTTTT